Given below is one T cell receptor beta chain in context. Its target is not known. Per the germline V gene, CDR1 is MDHEN and CDR2 is SYDVKM. The germline V and J ends were trimmed by 4 bases and 2 bases, with 2 bases remaining between them. The CDR3 spans 11 residues. The record originates from a study of cytomegalovirus exposure and HLA in healthy donors. Whole-study findings and limits: A subsequent analysis found that TCR clusters from the first cohort also tended to co-occur in the roughly 120 validation repertoires, with about 93% of cluster scores above 0. Three CMV-associated chains proved CMV antigen-specific in vitro.

The donors were members of the approximately 130-subject validation cohort (separate from the roughly 700-subject first cohort). Sequencing used immunoSEQ multiplex PCR; TCRdb keeps in-frame clones, though not all of them. Altogether 250,000 to 350,000 clones are present, approximately 90% being singletons, with the ten largest covering about 0.8%. This chain links TRBV28 with TRBJ1-2; D uncertain. The sequencing input was PBMCs. This clonotype was sampled from a young woman in good health and CMV-seronegative. The CDR3 nucleotides read TGTGCCAGCAGTTCGAACTATGGCTACACCTTC. Translating it yields CASSSNYGYTF.